The present entry profiles one TCR beta chain with its context. Alongside a J-beta primer mix, a sample-barcoded 5' primer served in a second PCR lasting about 7 to 11 cycles. TCRdb analysed the 5' RACE reads with MiXCR anew, one entry per CDR3 protein. The sample holds approximately 820,000 distinct CDR3 sequences, approximately 44% seen once. The sample originates from a study of blood T cells in healthy people across ages. CDR1 is MNHEY, CDR2 SVGEGT, per germline. The CDR3 totals 13 residues. V was cut by 3 bases and J by 5 bases, with 10 bases left in between. The sequenced sample consisted of blood. This chain connects TRBV6-2 or TRBV6-3 to TRBJ2-5, with D possibly matching TRBD1 (6 bases). The source is a man aged 60 to 69 in good health. The CDR3 nucleotides read TGTGCCAGCAGTTATACAGGGCGTGAGACCCAGTACTTC. Protein: CASSYTGRETQYF.